A selection of T cell receptor beta chains follows, all from one sample in a study of T and B cells in COVID-19 patients. TCRdb used MiXCR to reprocess the multiplex PCR reads, holding one entry per CDR3 protein. This sample has 530 or so distinct CDR3 sequences, with roughly 22% found just once. Sequencing input: blood. The receptors shown here come from a human donor with active COVID-19. The CDR3 runs from the conserved cysteine through the conserved F or W. Fields, in order: V gene, D gene, clone size, J gene, CDR3 DNA, CDR3 protein. D genes are given only for firm matches. The listing skips clone size in some rows; elsewhere it reads once, few, many or a size class.

v_call: TRBV20-1
d_call: .
clone_size: .
j_call: TRBJ2-1
cdr3_nt: TGCAGTGCGCCGCGCCCGGCCAGCAATGAGCAGTTCTTC
cdr3_aa: CSAPRPASNEQFF

v_call: TRBV29-1
d_call: TRBD2
clone_size: hyperexpanded
j_call: TRBJ2-1
cdr3_nt: TGCAGCGTCACAGTTAGCGGGAGACCTTCCAATGAGCAGTTCTTC
cdr3_aa: CSVTVSGRPSNEQFF